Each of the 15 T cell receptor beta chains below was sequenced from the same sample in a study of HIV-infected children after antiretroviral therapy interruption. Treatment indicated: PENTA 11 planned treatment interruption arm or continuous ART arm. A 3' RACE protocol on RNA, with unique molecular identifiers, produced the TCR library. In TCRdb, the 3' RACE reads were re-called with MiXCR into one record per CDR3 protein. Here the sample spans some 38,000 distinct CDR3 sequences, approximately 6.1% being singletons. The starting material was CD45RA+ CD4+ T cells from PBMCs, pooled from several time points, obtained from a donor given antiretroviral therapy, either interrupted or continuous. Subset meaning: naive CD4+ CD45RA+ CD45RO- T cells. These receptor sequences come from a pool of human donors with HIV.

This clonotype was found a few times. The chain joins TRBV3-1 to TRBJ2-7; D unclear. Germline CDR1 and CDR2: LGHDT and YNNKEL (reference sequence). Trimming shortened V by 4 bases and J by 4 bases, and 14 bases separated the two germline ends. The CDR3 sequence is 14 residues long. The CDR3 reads CASSRVEPIYEQYF. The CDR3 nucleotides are TGTGCCAGCAGCCGTGTGGAGCCGATATACGAGCAGTACTTC.

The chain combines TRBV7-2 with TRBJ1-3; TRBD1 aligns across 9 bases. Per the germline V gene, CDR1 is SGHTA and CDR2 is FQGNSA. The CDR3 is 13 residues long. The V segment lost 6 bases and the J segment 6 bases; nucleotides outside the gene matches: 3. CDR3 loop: CASREQGANTIYF. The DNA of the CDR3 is TGTGCCAGCAGGGAACAGGGGGCAAACACCATATATTTT.

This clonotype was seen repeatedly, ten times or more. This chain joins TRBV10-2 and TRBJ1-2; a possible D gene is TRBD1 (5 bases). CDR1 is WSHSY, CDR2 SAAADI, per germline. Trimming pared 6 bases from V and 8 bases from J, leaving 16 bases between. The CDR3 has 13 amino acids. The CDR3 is CASSGIRGSGYTF. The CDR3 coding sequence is TGCGCCAGCAGCGGGATAAGGGGTTCGGGCTACACCTTC.

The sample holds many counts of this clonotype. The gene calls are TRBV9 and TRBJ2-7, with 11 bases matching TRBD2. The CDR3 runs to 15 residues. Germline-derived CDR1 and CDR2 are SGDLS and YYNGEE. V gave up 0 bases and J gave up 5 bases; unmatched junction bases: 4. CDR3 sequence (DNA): TGTGCCAGCAGCGTAGGTCTAGCGGGAGGTCACGAGCAGTACTTC. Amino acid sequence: CASSVGLAGGHEQYF.

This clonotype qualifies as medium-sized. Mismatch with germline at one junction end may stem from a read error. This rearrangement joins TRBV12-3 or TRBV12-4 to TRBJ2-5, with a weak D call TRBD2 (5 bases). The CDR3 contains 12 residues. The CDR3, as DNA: TGTGCAAGCAGTGGACTGGGGAACACCCAGTACTTT. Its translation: CASSGLGNTQYF.

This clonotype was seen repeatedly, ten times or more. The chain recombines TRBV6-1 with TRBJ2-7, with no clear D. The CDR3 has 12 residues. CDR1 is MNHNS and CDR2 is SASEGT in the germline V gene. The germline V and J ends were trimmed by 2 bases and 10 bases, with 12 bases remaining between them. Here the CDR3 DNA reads TGTGCCAGCAGTGAACTGGGTCATGAACAGTACTTC. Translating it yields CASSELGHEQYF.

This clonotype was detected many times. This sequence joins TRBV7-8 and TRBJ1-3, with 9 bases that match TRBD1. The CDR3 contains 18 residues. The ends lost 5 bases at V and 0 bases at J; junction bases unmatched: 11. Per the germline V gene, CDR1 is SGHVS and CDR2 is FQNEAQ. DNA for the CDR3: TGTGCCAGCAGCGTATCAAGGACAGGGGCACCCTCTGGAAACACCATATATTTT. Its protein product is CASSVSRTGAPSGNTIYF.

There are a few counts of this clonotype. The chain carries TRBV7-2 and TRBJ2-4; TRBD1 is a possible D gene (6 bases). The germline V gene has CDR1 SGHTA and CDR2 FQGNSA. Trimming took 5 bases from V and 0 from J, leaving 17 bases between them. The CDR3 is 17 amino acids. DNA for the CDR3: TGTGCCAGCAGCCCACCGGGGACAAAACTAGCCAAAAACATTCAGTACTTC. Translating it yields CASSPPGTKLAKNIQYF.

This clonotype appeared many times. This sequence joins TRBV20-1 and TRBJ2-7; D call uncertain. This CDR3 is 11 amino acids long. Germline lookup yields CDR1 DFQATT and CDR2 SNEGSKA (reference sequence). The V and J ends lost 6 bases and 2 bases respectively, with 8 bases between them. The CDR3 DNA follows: TGCAGTGCCTCGGTAACCTACGAGCAGTACTTC. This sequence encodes CSASVTYEQYF.

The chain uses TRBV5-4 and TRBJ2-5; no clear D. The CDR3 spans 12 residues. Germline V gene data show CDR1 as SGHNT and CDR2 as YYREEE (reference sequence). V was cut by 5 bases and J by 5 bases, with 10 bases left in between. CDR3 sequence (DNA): TGTGCCAGCAGGCGAGATGAGGAGACCCAGTACTTC. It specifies CASRRDEETQYF.

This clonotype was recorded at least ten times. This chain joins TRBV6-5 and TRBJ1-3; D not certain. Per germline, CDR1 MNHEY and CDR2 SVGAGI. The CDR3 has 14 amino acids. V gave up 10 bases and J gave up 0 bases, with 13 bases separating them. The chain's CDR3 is CANRHDNSGNTIYF. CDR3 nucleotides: TGTGCCAACAGACACGACAACTCTGGAAACACCATATATTTT.

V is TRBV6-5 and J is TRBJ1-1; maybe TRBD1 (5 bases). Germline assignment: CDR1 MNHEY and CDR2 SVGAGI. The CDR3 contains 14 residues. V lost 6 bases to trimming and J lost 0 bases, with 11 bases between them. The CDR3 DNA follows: TGTGCCAGCAGCAAGGGGTGGGTGAACACTGAAGCTTTCTTT. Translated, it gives CASSKGWVNTEAFF.

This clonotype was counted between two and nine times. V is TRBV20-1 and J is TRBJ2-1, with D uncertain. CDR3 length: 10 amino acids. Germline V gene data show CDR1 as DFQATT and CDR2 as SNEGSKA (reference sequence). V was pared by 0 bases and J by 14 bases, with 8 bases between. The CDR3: CSARDLLEFF. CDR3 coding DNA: TGCAGTGCTAGAGATCTTTTGGAGTTCTTC.

DNA of the CDR3: TGTGCCAGCTCAGGTGGGGCTAGCTCCTACAATGAGCAGTTCTTC. The encoded protein is CASSGGASSYNEQFF. This chain links TRBV18 with TRBJ2-1; a weak D match, TRBD1 (5 bases). The CDR3 loop spans 15 amino acids. The germline CDR1 and CDR2 sequences are KGHSH and LQKENI. Between the trimmed V and J ends, which lost 5 bases and 0 bases, there was a span of 11 bases.

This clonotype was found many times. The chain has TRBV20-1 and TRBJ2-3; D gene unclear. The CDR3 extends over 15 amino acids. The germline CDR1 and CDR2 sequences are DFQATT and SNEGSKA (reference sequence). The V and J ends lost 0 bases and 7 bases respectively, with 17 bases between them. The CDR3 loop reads CSARDQDPPRYTQYF. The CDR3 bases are TGCAGTGCTAGAGATCAGGACCCACCTCGATATACGCAGTATTTT.